A single sample is the source of the 30 T cell receptor beta chains below, sequenced in a study of Graves' ophthalmopathy and Graves' hyperthyroidism. Amplified material comprised TCR beta CDR3 regions derived from RNA transcripts. The library came from an HTBI-primed first-round RT-PCR and a second-round multiplex PCR. TCRdb used MiXCR to reprocess the multiplex PCR reads, holding one entry per CDR3 protein. The sample includes some 250,000 distinct CDR3 sequences, 45% seen only once; the top ten take 40% to 55%. Sequencing input: peripheral blood. Receptors were obtained from an adult man with Graves' ophthalmopathy.

This clonotype was seen a handful of times. The chain carries TRBV20-1 and TRBJ2-7; no definite D call. The V end lost 0 bases, the J end lost 0 bases, and 12 bases lay between the germline ends. The CDR3 runs 15 residues. Germline-derived CDR1 and CDR2 are DFQATT and SNEGSKA (reference sequence). This chain's CDR3 is CSARDGHYLSYEQYF. In DNA, the CDR3 is TGCAGTGCTAGAGATGGGCACTACCTCTCCTACGAGCAGTACTTC.

This clonotype has a count of ten or more. The chain employs TRBV29-1 and TRBJ1-1; 11 bases map to TRBD1. With 1 base clipped from V and 0 bases from J, the junction kept 1 base outside the gene matches. CDR3 length equals 15 residues. Germline lookup yields CDR1 SQVTM and CDR2 ANQGSEA. The DNA of the CDR3 is TGCAGCGTTGAAGGGACAGGGGGCCTGAACACTGAAGCTTTCTTT. Translating it yields CSVEGTGGLNTEAFF.

This rearrangement joins TRBV7-9 to TRBJ2-5; TRBD2 aligns across 10 bases. V lost 5 bases and J lost 5; bases outside the gene matches: 2. Per germline, CDR1 SEHNR and CDR2 FQNEAQ (reference sequence). The CDR3 runs to 13 residues. This CDR3 reads CASSKREGETQYF. In DNA form, the CDR3 reads TGTGCCAGCAGCAAGCGGGAGGGGGAGACCCAGTACTTC.

This clonotype was picked up a small number of times. V is TRBV27 and J is TRBJ2-7; TRBD1 agrees at 9 bases. CDR1 and CDR2 from the germline V gene are MNHEY and SMNVEV (reference sequence). CDR3 length equals 14 residues. V dropped 5 bases and J dropped 5; count of bases not matched to a gene: 7. The CDR3 nucleotides are TGTGCCAGCAGTCCCGGGACAGGGTACCACGAGCAGTACTTC. Translation: CASSPGTGYHEQYF.

This sequence joins TRBV20-1 and TRBJ2-2, with TRBD1 matching 7 bases. The CDR3 spans 16 residues. CDR1 is DFQATT, CDR2 SNEGSKA, per germline (reference sequence). V shed 6 bases and J 1 base; nucleotides not matched to a gene: 11. The CDR3 nucleotides are TGCAGTGCCAAAGGGCCCGGGACAGAGAACACCGGGGAGCTGTTTTTT. Translated, it gives CSAKGPGTENTGELFF.

The rearrangement uses TRBV29-1 and TRBJ2-2, with 7 bases identical to TRBD1. The germline V gene encodes CDR1 SQVTM and CDR2 ANQGSEA. This CDR3 comprises 15 residues. With 6 bases clipped from V and 0 bases from J, the junction kept 7 bases outside the gene matches. The CDR3 DNA reads TGCAGCGTCCTCGGACAGGCGACGAACACCGGGGAGCTGTTTTTT. Translating gives CSVLGQATNTGELFF.

This chain joins TRBV7-2 and TRBJ2-2; 9 positions match TRBD2. The CDR3 runs 15 residues. Germline V gives CDR1 SGHTA, CDR2 FQGNSA. Trimming cost V 1 base and J 4 bases; bases outside gene matches: 1. CDR3 region: CASSLVSGGTGELFF. In DNA, the CDR3 is TGTGCCAGCAGCTTAGTTAGCGGGGGCACCGGGGAGCTGTTTTTT. The full variable domain, completed using reference TRBV7-2 and TRBJ2-2, is GAGVSQSPSNKVTEKGKDVELRCDPISGHTALYWYRQSLGQGLEFLIYFQGNSAPDKSGLPSDRFSAERTGGSVSTLTIQRTQQEDSAVYLCASSLVSGGTGELFFGEGSRLTVL.

A few counts support this clonotype. V usage is TRBV20-1 and J usage is TRBJ2-5; 13 bases are shared with TRBD2. Per the germline V gene, CDR1 is DFQATT and CDR2 is SNEGSKA (reference sequence). The CDR3 has 16 residues. V trimming: 0 bases; J trimming: 3 bases; junction bases outside the gene matches: 4. The CDR3 is CSARDLTSGREETQYF. The CDR3 DNA is TGCAGTGCTAGAGACCTCACTAGCGGGAGGGAAGAGACCCAGTACTTC.

The table lists this clonotype with a few counts. CDR3 sequence: CASSSLVSYEQYF. The DNA for the CDR3 is TGTGCCAGCAGTTCTCTAGTATCCTACGAGCAGTACTTC. This chain links TRBV12-3 or TRBV12-4 with TRBJ2-7, with D unresolved. V was pared by 4 bases and J by 1 base, with 8 bases between. CDR3 length equals 13 residues.

This chain joins TRBV24-1 and TRBJ1-5; possible D gene TRBD1, 5 bases. This CDR3 contains 16 residues. Looked up from germline, CDR1 is KGHDR and CDR2 is SFDVKD. V lost 11 bases to trimming and J lost 2 bases, with 21 bases between them. In DNA, the CDR3 is TGTGCCAGCAGCAAGCCGGGGCCCGGGGGCAATCAGCCCCAGCATTTT. This sequence encodes CASSKPGPGGNQPQHF.

The genes are TRBV5-1 and TRBJ2-7; no reliable D call. Germline CDR1 SGHRS, CDR2 YFSETQ. The CDR3 has 14 residues. V lost 4 bases to trimming and J lost 6 bases, with 17 bases between them. Here the CDR3 DNA reads TGCGCCAGCAGCGACCCGATGGGGTTGAGCGAGCAGTACTTC. It yields the protein CASSDPMGLSEQYF.

The rearrangement uses TRBV6-1 and TRBJ2-7, with D possibly matching TRBD1 (7 bases). Trimming cost V 3 bases and J 6 bases, with 9 bases left between them. Germline V gene lookup returns CDR1 MNHNS and CDR2 SASEGT. The CDR3 contains 12 residues. The CDR3 sequence: CASSDQGGEQYF. DNA of the CDR3: TGTGCCAGCAGTGACCAGGGGGGCGAGCAGTACTTC.

The chain couples TRBV6-6 to TRBJ1-5, with 10 nucleotides matching TRBD1. This CDR3 spans 14 amino acids. The germline CDR1 and CDR2 sequences are MNHNY and SVGAGI (reference sequence). Trimming took 6 bases from V and 3 from J; bases not matched to a gene: 2. The CDR3 sequence is CASRGQGSNQPQHF. In DNA, the CDR3 is TGTGCCAGCAGGGGACAGGGGTCCAATCAGCCCCAGCATTTT.

The chain joins TRBV7-9 to TRBJ2-7, with 13 nucleotides matching TRBD2. TRBJ2-5 explains the end of the DNA better; the J call may be wrong. The CDR3 spans 17 residues. Germline V gene sequence: CDR1 SEHNR, CDR2 FQNEAQ (reference sequence). CDR3 region: CASSLRTSGRSRETQYF. The DNA for the CDR3 is TGTGCCAGCAGCTTACGGACTAGCGGGAGAAGCAGAGAGACCCAGTACTTC.

This clonotype was counted a few times. This chain's CDR3 is CASRRVPRGTEAFF. In DNA, the CDR3 is TGTGCCAGCAGGCGGGTACCACGGGGGACTGAAGCTTTCTTT. The gene calls are TRBV6-6 and TRBJ1-1, with D perhaps matching TRBD1 (5 bases). The CDR3 contains 14 residues. V lost 6 bases and J lost 5, with 16 bases in between. CDR1 and CDR2 (germline): MNHNY, SVGAGI (reference sequence).

The V and J genes are TRBV7-9 and TRBJ2-6, with TRBD1 identical over 7 bases. The CDR3 contains 11 residues. Germline V CDR1 and CDR2: SEHNR, FQNEAQ (reference sequence). With 4 bases clipped from V and 18 bases from J, the junction kept 6 bases outside the gene matches. The CDR3 protein is CASSSGQQETF. CDR3 nucleotide sequence: TGTGCCAGCAGCTCGGGACAGCAAGAGACTTTC. The variable domain in full, completed from reference TRBV7-9 and TRBJ2-6, reads DTGVSQNPRHKITKRGQNVTFRCDPISEHNRLYWYRQTLGQGPEFLTYFQNEAQLEKSRLLSDRFSAERPKGSFSTLEIQRTEQGDSAMYLCASSSGQQETFGAGSRLTVL.

The chain joins TRBV9 to TRBJ1-2; 8 bases map to TRBD1. Germline V gives CDR1 SGDLS, CDR2 YYNGEE. The V and J ends lost 4 bases and 4 bases, in that order; junction bases with no gene match: 9. The length of the CDR3 is 15 residues. The CDR3 region is CASSLKDREAYGYTF. DNA of the CDR3: TGTGCCAGCAGCTTAAAGGACAGGGAAGCCTATGGCTACACCTTC.

The chain carries TRBV2 and TRBJ1-1; no definite D call. The V end was cut by 7 bases, the J end by 4 bases, with 10 bases between. The CDR3 is 12 residues long. CDR1 and CDR2 (germline): SNHLY, FYNNEI. CDR3 sequence: CASISIGTEAFF. In nucleotides, the CDR3 is TGTGCCAGCATCAGTATTGGCACTGAAGCTTTCTTT.

The chain employs TRBV20-1 and TRBJ2-2, with D possibly matching TRBD2 (6 bases). Germline-derived CDR1 and CDR2 are DFQATT and SNEGSKA (reference sequence). V lost 0 bases to trimming and J lost 4 bases, with 12 bases between them. CDR3 length equals 15 residues. This CDR3 is CSARDFGGGTGELFF. In DNA form, the CDR3 reads TGCAGTGCTAGAGATTTTGGGGGAGGCACCGGGGAGCTGTTTTTT.

The chain carries TRBV20-1 and TRBJ1-3; D uncertain. This CDR3 region has 14 residues. The germline V and J ends were trimmed by 4 bases and 2 bases, with 12 bases remaining between them. CDR1 DFQATT and CDR2 SNEGSKA come from the germline V gene (reference sequence). CDR3 loop: CSAIEPATGNTIYF. The CDR3 coding sequence is TGCAGTGCTATAGAGCCTGCGACTGGAAACACCATATATTTT.

Turning to this clonotype: With a much larger clone just one base away, this may be a read error. This chain links TRBV10-3 with TRBJ2-7; perhaps TRBD2 as D (5 bases). Germline CDR1 and CDR2: ENHRY and SYGVKD. The CDR3 has 16 residues. CDR3 DNA: TGTGCCATCAGTGAGACGGACTTCTCTTTCTCCTACGGGCAGTACTTC. Protein: CAISETDFSFSYGQYF.

The chain has TRBV5-8 and TRBJ2-7; 9 nucleotides agree with TRBD2. V lost 7 bases and J lost 0; bases outside the gene matches: 11. This CDR3 is 16 amino acids long. Looked up from germline, CDR1 is SGHTS and CDR2 is YDEGEE. The CDR3 bases are TGTGCCAGCCCCAAGTCTAGACTAGCGGCCTCCTACGAGCAGTACTTC. It is translated as CASPKSRLAASYEQYF.

The chain links TRBV6-1 to TRBJ1-2; D uncertain. Trimming removed 10 bases from V and 6 bases from J, with 15 bases in between. Germline lookup yields CDR1 MNHNS and CDR2 SASEGT. The CDR3 is made up of 12 amino acids. DNA of the CDR3: TGTGCCACCGCCGACCTTACGGATGGCTACACCTTC. It codes for CATADLTDGYTF.

The CDR3: CSATQTGRTEAFF. In DNA, the CDR3 is TGCAGTGCTACACAAACAGGGAGAACTGAAGCTTTCTTT. The chain carries TRBV20-1 and TRBJ1-1; maybe TRBD1 (6 bases). Germline V CDR1 and CDR2: DFQATT, SNEGSKA (reference sequence). The CDR3 is 13 amino acids. The V and J ends lost 4 bases and 5 bases respectively, with 14 bases between them.

The chain has TRBV5-6 and TRBJ2-1, with 16 bases that match TRBD2. Germline CDR1 and CDR2: SGHDT and YYEEEE. The CDR3 length is 18 residues. Trimming removed 6 bases from V and 7 bases from J; junction bases left unmatched: 13. As DNA, the CDR3 is TGTGCCAGCACCCACGCAGGGACTAGCGGGAGGGCCAGAAATGAGCAGTTCTTC. This encodes CASTHAGTSGRARNEQFF.

This clonotype was seen only a few times. The rearrangement uses TRBV7-9 and TRBJ1-2, with TRBD1 identical over 7 bases. CDR1 is SEHNR and CDR2 is FQNEAQ in the germline V gene (reference sequence). The CDR3 length is 14 residues. The J segment lost 6 bases and the V segment lost 5 bases, leaving 9 bases of the junction unmatched. This CDR3 is CASSPDRSLDGYTF. The CDR3 nucleotides are TGTGCCAGCAGCCCGGACAGGTCGCTGGATGGCTACACCTTC. The entire variable domain, with the rest obtained from reference TRBV7-9 and TRBJ1-2, is as follows: DTGVSQNPRHKITKRGQNVTFRCDPISEHNRLYWYRQTLGQGPEFLTYFQNEAQLEKSRLLSDRFSAERPKGSFSTLEIQRTEQGDSAMYLCASSPDRSLDGYTFGSGTRLTVV.

Concerning this clonotype itself: The junction differs from germline at one of its ends, possibly a read error. The chain is built from TRBV7-9 and TRBJ1-2; D gene uncertain. Germline-derived CDR1 and CDR2 are SEHNR and FQNEAQ (reference sequence). This CDR3 has 13 residues. This chain's CDR3 is CASSLAASYGYTF. In DNA form, the CDR3 reads TGCGCCAGCAGCTTGGCGGCATCCTATGGCTACACCTTC. The whole variable domain, remainder taken from reference TRBV7-9 and TRBJ1-2, is DTGVSQNPRHKITKRGQNVTFRCDPISEHNRLYWYRQTLGQGPEFLTYFQNEAQLEKSRLLSDRFSAERPKGSFSTLEIQRTEQGDSAMYLCASSLAASYGYTFGSGTRLTVV.

This clonotype was seen many times. The chain has TRBV25-1 and TRBJ1-2; no firm D call. Deletions cut 1 base from V and 2 bases from J, with 5 bases between. Germline V lookup: CDR1 MGHDK, CDR2 SYGVNS. The CDR3 loop spans 13 amino acids. Written as DNA, the CDR3 is TGTGCCAGCAGTGAATTTGCCAACTATGGCTACACCTTC. Its translation: CASSEFANYGYTF.

The chain joins TRBV24-1 to TRBJ2-7; D gene uncertain. This CDR3 contains 16 residues. The V gene lost 3 bases and the J gene lost 2 bases, with 16 bases spanning the gap. CDR1 is KGHDR, CDR2 SFDVKD, per germline. The CDR3: CATSDPGRGNPYEQYF. The DNA of the CDR3 is TGTGCCACCAGTGATCCCGGACGAGGTAACCCCTACGAGCAGTACTTC.

This clonotype was counted a few times. The chain combines TRBV7-8 with TRBJ1-1, with D hard to call. V dropped 4 bases and J dropped 5 bases, with 11 bases sitting between them. CDR1 SGHVS and CDR2 FQNEAQ come from the germline V gene. The CDR3 runs 13 residues. The CDR3 protein is CASSSSSGTEAFF. CDR3 bases: TGTGCCAGCAGCTCCTCCTCCGGGACTGAAGCTTTCTTT.